This T cell receptor beta chain was profiled in a study of blood T cell repertoires in COVID-19. On the study more broadly: Whether acute or convalescent, the COVID-19 samples came from the United States, Italy and Spain. Sample material is recorded as cDNA or gDNA derived from T cells, B-cell-depleted T cells, or PBMCs.

Original processing methods: For nucleated cells, counts were estimated from reference gene primer amplification. Measured with immunoSEQ multiplex PCR; TCRdb has only the in-frame clones, and not every one. The V and J calls and clone size are taken from that table; D and trimming were inferred from the DNA. The sample yields about 140,000 clones, 70% to 90% seen once. This CDR3 region has 15 residues. V lost 5 bases and J lost 0, with 11 bases in between. Germline V gene sequence: CDR1 SNHLY, CDR2 FYNNEI. The origin of this receptor is a woman aged 50 to 65 with acute COVID-19. The rearrangement uses TRBV2 and TRBJ2-1; D is possibly TRBD1 (6 bases). Sequencing was carried out using PBMCs or T cells enriched from blood (not recorded which). CDR3: CASSYDRSSYNEQFF. In nucleotides, the CDR3 is TGTGCCAGCAGTTACGACAGGAGCTCCTACAATGAGCAGTTCTTC.